The present entry profiles one T cell receptor beta chain with its context. As the template, RNA transcripts were used to amplify TCR beta CDR3 regions. An opening RT-PCR round employed HTBI primers and preceded a second-round multiplex PCR. TCRdb used MiXCR to reprocess the multiplex PCR reads, holding one entry per CDR3 protein. Here the sample spans hundreds of thousands of distinct CDR3 sequences, approximately 39% being singletons. The CDR3 covers 16 residues. Germline CDR1 SGHRS, CDR2 YFSETQ. Deletions cut 4 bases from V and 2 bases from J, with 15 bases between. The data stem from a study of Graves' ophthalmopathy and Graves' hyperthyroidism.

The receptor was derived from an adult man with Graves' ophthalmopathy. Sequences were obtained from peripheral blood. This chain links TRBV5-1 with TRBJ2-2, with a possible D match to TRBD1 (7 bases). The CDR3 reads CASSGGTAGNTGELFF. The CDR3 DNA follows: TGCGCCAGCAGCGGAGGGACAGCAGGAAACACCGGGGAGCTGTTTTTT.